The text below deals with one TCR beta chain. This specimen belongs to a study of blood T cells in healthy people across ages. The ends were cut back, 0 bases at V and 9 bases at J, with 12 bases in the middle. Germline lookup yields CDR1 GTSNPN and CDR2 SVGIG (reference sequence). This CDR3 comprises 13 residues. It was with a sample-barcoded 5' primer and a J-beta primer mix that a second PCR of roughly 7 to 12 cycles was run. MiXCR, applied by TCRdb to the 5' RACE reads, yields one record per CDR3 protein. The table has about 770,000 distinct CDR3 sequences, under 45% seen once; the top ten hold roughly 18%.

Sequences were obtained from blood. V and J are TRBV30 and TRBJ2-1; D unclear. This TCR was recovered from a man between 60 and 70 years old in good health. CDR3 bases: TGTGCCTGGAGTGTAAGCTTGCCGGGTGAGCAGTTCTTC. Encoded protein: CAWSVSLPGEQFF.